The sequence of this TCR beta chain was determined in a study of a mutant IDH1 vaccine in newly diagnosed glioma. The germline V gene encodes CDR1 MNHNS and CDR2 SASEGT. The CDR3 runs 13 residues. Trimming removed 7 bases from V and 8 bases from J; junction bases left unmatched: 10. This clone showed up just once. Its specificity is not known. Here immunoSEQ multiplex PCR was the method, and the copy in TCRdb shows in-frame clones only, minus some. The table records 43,000 or so clones, approximately 92% of them present only once. Time point meaning: week 35, safety follow-up. A 20-mer mutant IDH1 peptide at 300 ug was injected subcutaneously with topical imiquimod.

The TCR comes from a man aged 45-60 years with glioma. The genes are TRBV6-1 and TRBJ1-1, with TRBD1 identical over 7 bases. Material: PBMCs, obtained from a glioma patient whose treatment included an IDH1 peptide vaccine. CDR3: CASISRGTAEAFF. The CDR3 DNA sequence: TGTGCCAGCATTTCAAGGGGGACAGCCGAAGCTTTCTTT.